This T cell receptor beta chain was found in a study of human T cells and chemical hapten exposure. Study conclusions and caveats: As the donors had alopecia, their immune response may differ from healthy people's.

This clonotype was detected ten times or more. Antigen: not known. CDR1 and CDR2 (germline): SEHNR, FQNEAQ (reference sequence). V shed 5 bases and J shed 3 bases, with 16 bases lying between them. There are 15 residues in the CDR3. This sample's time point: patch test 1, 2 weeks after DPC sensitization. Treatment defined: therapeutic diphenylcyclopropenone sensitization with weekly scalp DPC. MiXCR, applied by TCRdb to the RACE reads, yields one record per CDR3 protein. The repertoire holds about 380,000 distinct CDR3 sequences, about 4.8% seen once, with around 2% in the top ten. The TCR sequence derives from a woman between 50 and 59 years old with alopecia areata. Some clones in this sample may be carry-over from other donors' samples. V gene TRBV7-9 combines with J gene TRBJ1-1; D uncertain. This specimen consisted of whole blood, obtained in connection with sensitization to the hapten diphenylcyclopropenone (DPC). The CDR3 DNA reads TGTGCCAGCAGCAGAGGAAACGGCGGGGACACTGAAGCTTTCTTT. Its protein is CASSRGNGGDTEAFF.